This paragraph reports one T cell receptor (beta chain). No antigen is known for it. Excluded were patients having autoimmune disease history or systemic immunosuppression. This record comes from a study of OX40 agonist ivuxolimab in advanced cancers. The V end was cut by 6 bases, the J end by 0 bases, with 4 bases between. Germline V gives CDR1 LNHDA, CDR2 SQIVND (reference sequence). CDR3 length: 12 amino acids. TCRdb's copy holds only in-frame clones and misses some; the assay was immunoSEQ multiplex PCR. The profile covers about 100,000 clones, with nearly 90% appearing a single time and around 0.16% taken by the ten largest. Findings and limits, study-wide: Blood T cells, both CD4+ and CD8+, expanded clonally by week 6 at 0.1 to 3.0 mg/kg. CD8+ T cells averaged more expanded clones than CD4+. Determination of antigen specificity was not performed for the expanded peripheral T cells.

The V and J genes are TRBV19 and TRBJ2-3; D is ambiguous. The receptor's source is an adult with an advanced solid tumor such as melanoma, head and neck, liver or kidney cancer. The sequenced sample was CD4+ or CD8+ T cells sorted from blood, obtained in a trial of the OX40 agonist ivuxolimab. The CDR3 nucleotides are TGTGCCAGTAGAAGCAGCACAGATACGCAGTATTTT. Translating gives CASRSSTDTQYF. The full variable domain, its missing parts supplied by reference TRBV19 and TRBJ2-3, is DGGITQSPKYLFRKEGQNVTLSCEQNLNHDAMYWYRQDPGQGLRLIYYSQIVNDFQKGDIAEGYSVSREKKESFPLTVTSAQKNPTAFYLCASRSSTDTQYFGPGTRLTVL.